This T cell receptor beta chain is drawn from a study of OX40 agonist ivuxolimab in advanced cancers. Study in general: Enrolled patients in dose escalation had cancers that were hepatocellular carcinoma, melanoma, renal cell or head and neck cancer. One patient with hepatocellular carcinoma and two with cutaneous melanoma, three in all, had partial responses.

The data were produced by immunoSEQ multiplex PCR, yet TCRdb's version contains in-frame clones alone and is incomplete. The repertoire holds tens of thousands of clones, with 86% as singletons. Study-level points and caveats: Mean expanded clone counts were higher in CD8+ than CD4+ T cells. Patients with a partial response at 0.1-3.0 mg/kg had among the lowest clonal expansion.

CDR1 is GTSNPN and CDR2 is SVGIG in the germline V gene (reference sequence). This CDR3 region has 13 residues. Trimming left V 0 bases short and J 7 bases short, with 10 bases between. As to this clone: Its specificity is unknown.

The chain recombines TRBV30 with TRBJ1-5; D is unresolved. This sequence was found in an adult with an advanced solid tumor such as melanoma, head and neck, liver or kidney cancer. Here the sequenced sample was CD4+ or CD8+ T cells sorted from blood, taken in a trial of the OX40 agonist ivuxolimab. The CDR3 sequence: CAWSVAERQPQHF. The DNA for the CDR3 is TGTGCCTGGAGTGTGGCAGAAAGACAGCCCCAGCATTTT. The complete variable domain, with remaining parts taken from reference TRBV30 and TRBJ1-5, reads SQTIHQWPATLVQPVGSPLSLECTVEGTSNPNLYWYRQAAGRGLQLLFYSVGIGQISSEVPQNLSASRPQDRQFILSSKKLLLSDSGFYLCAWSVAERQPQHFGDGTRLSIL.